This TCR beta chain was recovered during a study of blood T cell repertoires in COVID-19. Clinical histories supplied by participants themselves formed the basis of cohort assignment. TCRdb keeps only in-frame clones here, not all; method: immunoSEQ multiplex PCR. Of more than 300,000 clones in the sample, approximately 90% were seen once. CDR3 length equals 18 residues. The V call is TRBV1, the J call TRBJ2-2; the table's D call of TRBD1 was not tested on the DNA. TRBV1 is a pseudogene segment. The sequence was obtained from a woman under 40 who had recovered from COVID-19. The source material was PBMCs or T cells enriched from blood (not recorded which). Here the CDR3 DNA reads TGCACCAGCAGCCACTCACTGGGGGCGAGGACCCACACCGGGGAGCTGTTTTTT. As protein: CTSSHSLGARTHTGELFF.